A single sample gave rise to the 8 T cell receptor beta chains below, sequenced in a study of blood T cell repertoires in COVID-19. The protocol was immunoSEQ multiplex PCR, while the TCRdb copy is restricted to in-frame clones and leaves out a portion. The table includes roughly 390,000 clones, 75% to 90% detected once. The specimen was peripheral blood. The receptors were gathered from a woman aged 18 to 35 with acute or convalescent COVID-19.

The rearrangement joins TRBV7-9 to TRBJ1-5, with TRBD1 as a possible D gene (6 bases). Trimming removed 1 base from V and 3 bases from J, with 13 bases in between. CDR1 is SEHNR and CDR2 is FQNEAQ in the germline V gene (reference sequence). This CDR3 spans 16 amino acids. The CDR3: CASSLEQSGDNQPQHF. CDR3 sequence (DNA): TGTGCCAGCAGCTTAGAACAATCAGGGGACAATCAGCCCCAGCATTTT.

J is TRBJ2-1 and V is TRBV19, with a tentative D call TRBD1 (5 bases). This CDR3 is 14 amino acids long. The ends were cut back, 1 base at V and 7 bases at J, with 11 bases in the middle. From germline, CDR1 is LNHDA and CDR2 SQIVND (reference sequence). In DNA, the CDR3 is TGTGCCAGTAGTATAGCGCCCACAGGAAATGAGCAGTTCTTC. Amino acids: CASSIAPTGNEQFF. The full variable domain, rest sourced from reference TRBV19 and TRBJ2-1, is DGGITQSPKYLFRKEGQNVTLSCEQNLNHDAMYWYRQDPGQGLRLIYYSQIVNDFQKGDIAEGYSVSREKKESFPLTVTSAQKNPTAFYLCASSIAPTGNEQFFGPGTRLTVL.

A few counts support this clone. J is TRBJ2-2 and V is TRBV24-1, with D tentatively TRBD1 (5 bases). Germline V gene lookup returns CDR1 KGHDR and CDR2 SFDVKD. V was clipped by 3 bases and J by 0 bases, with 10 bases between them. The CDR3 totals 16 residues. CDR3 region: CATSDARQTNTGELFF. In nucleotides, the CDR3 is TGTGCCACCAGTGATGCTCGACAGACGAACACCGGGGAGCTGTTTTTT.

The chain links TRBV21-1 to TRBJ2-3; TRBD2 is the table's D call, not checked against the DNA. TRBV21-1 is an annotated pseudogene. The CDR3 is 22 residues long. CDR3: CASSKEGGRLRGGIRSTDTQYF. For the CDR3, the DNA is TGTGCCAGCAGCAAAGAAGGAGGCAGGCTGCGCGGGGGGATCCGGAGCACAGATACGCAGTATTTT.

This chain connects TRBV6-1 to TRBJ1-5, with D uncertain. Germline assignment: CDR1 MNHNS and CDR2 SASEGT. The CDR3 spans 14 residues. Trimming left V 3 bases short and J 6 bases short, with 12 bases between. The CDR3 is CASSDWGDPQPQHF. The CDR3 region has the DNA TGTGCCAGCAGTGATTGGGGAGACCCTCAGCCCCAGCATTTT.

This sequence joins TRBV28 and TRBJ1-4; D gene unclear. The CDR3 loop spans 14 amino acids. Germline V gene data show CDR1 as MDHEN and CDR2 as SYDVKM. The ends were cut back, 7 bases at V and 5 bases at J, with 14 bases in the middle. CDR3 bases: TGTGCCAGCACTCAGGACTCTTCGAATGAAAAACTGTTTTTT. This gives the protein CASTQDSSNEKLFF.

V and J are TRBV19 and TRBJ1-2, with TRBD1 as a possible D gene (6 bases). The V end was cut by 7 bases, the J end by 5 bases, with 20 bases between. The CDR3 has 15 residues. Germline assignment: CDR1 LNHDA and CDR2 SQIVND (reference sequence). The CDR3 DNA reads as TGTGCCAGTAAAGGTATTGGAGGGGGAGGGTATGGCTACACCTTC. Amino acids: CASKGIGGGGYGYTF. Drawing the rest from reference TRBV19 and TRBJ1-2, the complete variable domain is DGGITQSPKYLFRKEGQNVTLSCEQNLNHDAMYWYRQDPGQGLRLIYYSQIVNDFQKGDIAEGYSVSREKKESFPLTVTSAQKNPTAFYLCASKGIGGGGYGYTFGSGTRLTVV.

The chain couples TRBV6-6 to TRBJ2-1, with D tentatively TRBD2 (6 bases). V gave up 5 bases and J gave up 1 base, with 15 bases separating them. Germline V lookup: CDR1 MNHNY, CDR2 SVGAGI (reference sequence). The CDR3 covers 16 residues. The CDR3 spells CASSHKRALSYNEQFF. CDR3 coding DNA: TGTGCCAGCAGTCATAAGCGGGCCCTGTCCTACAATGAGCAGTTCTTC.